This T cell receptor (beta chain) was documented in a study of blood T cells in healthy people across ages. Broader study findings: Among long-lived donors, naive CD4+ cells were more numerous and diversity higher than in aged donors. The lack of PBMC sorting stopped any conclusive naive versus antigen-experienced comparison. A roughly linear age-dependent decrease characterized TCR beta diversity per million T cells.

On this clonotype: Its antigen remains unknown.

No fewer than 5.5 micrograms of total RNA were isolated from every sample. Primed by a sample-barcoded 5' primer and a J-beta primer mix, a second PCR proceeded for 7 to 11 cycles. One entry per CDR3 protein results from TCRdb running MiXCR on the 5' RACE reads. The table includes fewer than 900,000 distinct CDR3 sequences, more than 40% detected once. This receptor was identified in a woman aged 55-70 years in good health. The source material was blood.

Here the CDR3 reads CSAGGGGQYF. The CDR3, as DNA: TGCAGTGCCGGGGGGGGCGGGCAGTACTTC. This sequence joins TRBV20-1 and TRBJ2-5; 8 nucleotides agree with TRBD2. This CDR3 region has 10 residues. Germline V gene data show CDR1 as DFQATT and CDR2 as SNEGSKA (reference sequence). With 6 bases clipped from V and 11 bases from J, the junction kept 5 bases outside the gene matches.